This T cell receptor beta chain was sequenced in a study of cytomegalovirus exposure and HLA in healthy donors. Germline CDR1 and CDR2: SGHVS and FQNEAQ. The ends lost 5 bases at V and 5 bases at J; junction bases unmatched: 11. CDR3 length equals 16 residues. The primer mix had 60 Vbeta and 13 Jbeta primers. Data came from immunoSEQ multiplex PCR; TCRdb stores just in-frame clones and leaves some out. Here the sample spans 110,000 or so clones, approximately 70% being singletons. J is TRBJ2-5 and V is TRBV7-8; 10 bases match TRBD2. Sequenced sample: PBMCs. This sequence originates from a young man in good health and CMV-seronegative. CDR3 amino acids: CASSPGGLAGVETQYF. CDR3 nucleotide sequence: TGTGCCAGCAGCCCGGGGGGGCTAGCGGGAGTGGAGACCCAGTACTTC.